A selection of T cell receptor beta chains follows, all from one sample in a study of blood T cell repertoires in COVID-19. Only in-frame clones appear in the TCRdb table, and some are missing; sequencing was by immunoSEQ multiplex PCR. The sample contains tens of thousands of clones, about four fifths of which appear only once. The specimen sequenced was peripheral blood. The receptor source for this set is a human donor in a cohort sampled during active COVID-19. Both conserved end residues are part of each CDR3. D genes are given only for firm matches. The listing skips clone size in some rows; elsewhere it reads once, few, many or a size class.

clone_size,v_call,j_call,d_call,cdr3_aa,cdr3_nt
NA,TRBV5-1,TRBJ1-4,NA,CASSLSGVGEKLFF,TGCGCCAGCAGCTTGTCGGGGGTCGGGGAAAAACTGTTTTTT
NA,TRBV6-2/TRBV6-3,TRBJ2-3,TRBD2,CASSPGGAYTDTQYF,TGTGCCAGCAGTCCGGGGGGGGCCTACACAGATACGCAGTATTTT
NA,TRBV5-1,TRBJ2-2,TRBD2,CASSKAGGGALNTGELFF,TGCGCCAGCAGCAAAGCAGGCGGGGGGGCCCTGAACACCGGGGAGCTGTTTTTT
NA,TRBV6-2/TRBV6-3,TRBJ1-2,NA,CASSYSGGAPGGYTF,TGTGCCAGCAGTTACTCGGGAGGGGCTCCAGGTGGCTACACCTTC
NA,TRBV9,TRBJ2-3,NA,CASSPLNGHTDTQYF,TGTGCCAGCAGCCCTCTGAACGGACACACAGATACGCAGTATTTT
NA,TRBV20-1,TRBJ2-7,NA,CSASGAAGDEQYF,TGCAGTGCTAGTGGAGCCGCAGGGGATGAGCAGTACTTC
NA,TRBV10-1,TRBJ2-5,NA,CASSERGSQETQYF,TGCGCCAGCAGTGAGAGAGGCAGTCAAGAGACCCAGTACTTC
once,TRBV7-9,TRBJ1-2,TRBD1,CASSLPGTDYGYTF,TGTGCCAGCAGCCTACCCGGGACAGATTATGGCTACACCTTC
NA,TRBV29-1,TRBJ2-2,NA,CSVADTGELFF,TGCAGCGTTGCTGACACCGGGGAGCTGTTTTTT
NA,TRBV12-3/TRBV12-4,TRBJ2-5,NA,CASSFLQGETQYF,TGTGCCAGCAGTTTTTTGCAGGGAGAGACCCAGTACTTC
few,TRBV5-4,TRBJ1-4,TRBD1,CASSPGTGGRANEKLFF,TGTGCCAGCAGCCCCGGGACAGGGGGCCGCGCTAATGAAAAACTGTTTTTT
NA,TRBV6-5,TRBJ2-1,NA,CASSYYSGTYNEQFF,TGTGCCAGCAGTTACTACTCGGGAACTTACAATGAGCAGTTCTTC
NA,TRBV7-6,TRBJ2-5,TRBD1,CASTAMGQGKETQYF,TGTGCCAGCACCGCAATGGGACAGGGTAAAGAGACCCAGTACTTC
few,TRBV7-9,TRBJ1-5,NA,CASSLGGRENQPQHF,TGTGCCAGCAGCTTAGGCGGGAGGGAGAATCAGCCCCAGCATTTT
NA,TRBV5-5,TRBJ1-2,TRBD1,CASRPGVTGSYGYTF,TGTGCCAGCCGACCGGGGGTGACAGGGAGCTATGGCTACACCTTC
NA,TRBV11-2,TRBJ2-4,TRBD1,CASSFGTGGKNIQYF,TGTGCCAGCAGCTTTGGCACAGGGGGTAAAAACATTCAGTACTTC
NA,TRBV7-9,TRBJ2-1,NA,CASSLSGSEQFF,TGTGCCAGCAGCCTTAGCGGTAGTGAGCAGTTCTTC
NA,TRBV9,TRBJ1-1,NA,CASSVAGGMTEAFF,TGTGCCAGCAGCGTAGCTGGAGGGATGACTGAAGCTTTCTTT
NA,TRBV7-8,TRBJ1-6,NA,CASSLDSNSPLHF,TGTGCCAGCAGCTTAGACAGCAATTCACCCCTCCACTTT
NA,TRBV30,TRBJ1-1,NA,CAWSVKGATEAFF,TGTGCCTGGAGTGTAAAAGGGGCGACTGAAGCTTTCTTT
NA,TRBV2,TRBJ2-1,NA,CASSRTVNEQFF,TGTGCCAGCAGCCGGACAGTCAATGAGCAGTTCTTC
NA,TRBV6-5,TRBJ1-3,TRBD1,CASSYAGTGGNTIYF,TGTGCCAGCAGTTACGCCGGGACAGGGGGGAACACCATATATTTT
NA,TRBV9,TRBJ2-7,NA,CASSLGAAGSYEQYF,TGTGCCAGCAGCCTGGGGGCCGCGGGCTCCTACGAGCAGTACTTC
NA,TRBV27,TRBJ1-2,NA,CASSGAGESYGYTF,TGTGCCAGCAGTGGGGCAGGGGAGAGCTATGGCTACACCTTC
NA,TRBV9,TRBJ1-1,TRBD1,CASSGTGGHTEAFF,TGTGCCAGCAGCGGGACAGGGGGCCACACTGAAGCTTTCTTT
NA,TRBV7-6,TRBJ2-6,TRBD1,CASSLDARGKWPNVLTF,TGTGCCAGCAGCTTAGATGCCAGGGGGAAATGGCCCAACGTCCTGACTTTC
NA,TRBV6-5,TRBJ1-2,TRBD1,CASRRDRTYGYTF,TGTGCCAGCAGGCGGGACAGAACATATGGCTACACCTTC
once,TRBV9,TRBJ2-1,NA,CASSPDGESYNEQFF,TGTGCCAGCAGCCCCGATGGAGAATCCTACAATGAGCAGTTCTTC
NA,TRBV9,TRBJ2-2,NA,CASSPHPTGSTGELFF,TGTGCCAGCAGCCCTCATCCTACAGGGTCCACCGGGGAGCTGTTTTTT
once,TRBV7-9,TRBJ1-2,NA,CASSPWEGRAGYTF,TGTGCCAGCAGCCCCTGGGAGGGGCGTGCTGGCTACACCTTC
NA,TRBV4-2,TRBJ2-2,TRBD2,CASSQRVGLAGGTGELFF,TGTGCCAGCAGCCAAAGAGTAGGGCTAGCGGGAGGCACCGGGGAGCTGTTTTTT
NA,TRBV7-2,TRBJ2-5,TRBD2,CASSLARGGGATETQYF,TGTGCCAGCAGCTTAGCGCGCGGCGGGGGGGCCACAGAGACCCAGTACTTC
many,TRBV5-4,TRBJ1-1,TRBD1,CASSPGTAEAFF,TGTGCCAGCAGTCCCGGGACAGCTGAAGCTTTCTTT
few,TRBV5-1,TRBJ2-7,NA,CASSLGGNSYEQYF,TGCGCCAGCAGCTTGGGCGGGAACTCCTACGAGCAGTACTTC
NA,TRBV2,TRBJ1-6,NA,CASSEIAGFIGSPLHF,TGTGCCAGCAGTGAGATTGCAGGGTTTATCGGTTCACCCCTCCACTTT
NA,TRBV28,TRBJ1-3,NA,CASSLAPAVEGNTIYF,TGTGCCAGCAGTTTAGCCCCAGCCGTGGAGGGAAACACCATATATTTT
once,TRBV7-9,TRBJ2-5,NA,CASSSLLAPRETQYF,TGTGCCAGCAGCTCCCTGCTAGCTCCCCGGGAGACCCAGTACTTC
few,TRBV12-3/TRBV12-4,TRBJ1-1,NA,CASSFGREAFF,TGTGCCAGCAGTTTTGGCCGTGAAGCTTTCTTT
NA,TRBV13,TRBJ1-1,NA,CASRTTEAPTGAFF,TGTGCCAGCAGGACCACAGAGGCCCCAACGGGGGCTTTCTTT
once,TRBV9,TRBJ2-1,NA,CASSVEASRGNEQFF,TGTGCCAGCAGCGTAGAGGCTAGCAGGGGCAATGAGCAGTTCTTC
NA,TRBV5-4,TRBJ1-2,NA,CASSPTGPYGYTF,TGTGCCAGCAGCCCGACAGGACCCTATGGCTACACCTTC
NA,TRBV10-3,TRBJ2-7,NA,CAISSKGAFSYEQYF,TGTGCCATCAGTAGTAAGGGAGCCTTCTCCTACGAGCAGTACTTC
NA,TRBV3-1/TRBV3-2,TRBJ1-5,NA,CASSQDSGGGNQPQHF,TGTGCCAGCAGCCAAGATAGCGGGGGTGGCAATCAGCCCCAGCATTTT
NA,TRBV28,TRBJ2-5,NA,CASSPPTEYQETQYF,TGTGCCAGCAGTCCCCCGACAGAATACCAAGAGACCCAGTACTTC
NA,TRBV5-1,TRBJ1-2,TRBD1,CASSLGQVYGYTF,TGCGCCAGCAGCCTGGGACAGGTCTATGGCTACACCTTC
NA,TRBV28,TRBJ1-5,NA,CASSGDSNQPQHF,TGTGCCAGCAGCGGGGATAGCAATCAGCCCCAGCATTTT
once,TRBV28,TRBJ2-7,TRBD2,CASSFEAGGLYEQYF,TGTGCCAGCAGTTTTGAAGCGGGGGGGCTATACGAGCAGTACTTC
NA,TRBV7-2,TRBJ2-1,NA,CASSSQRTVSGYNEQFF,TGTGCCAGCAGCTCTCAACGGACAGTAAGCGGCTACAATGAGCAGTTCTTC
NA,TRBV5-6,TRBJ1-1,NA,CASKRGTEAFF,TGTGCCAGCAAGCGGGGCACTGAAGCTTTCTTT
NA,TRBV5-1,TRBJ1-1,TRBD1,CASSSGQGGNTEAFF,TGCGCCAGCAGCTCCGGACAGGGGGGTAACACTGAAGCTTTCTTT
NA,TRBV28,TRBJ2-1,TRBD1,CASSGDRGGSYNEQFF,TGTGCCAGCAGTGGGGACAGGGGGGGATCCTACAATGAGCAGTTCTTC
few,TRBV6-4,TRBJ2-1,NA,CASNQGQFF,TGTGCCAGTAACCAGGGGCAGTTCTTC